Following are 23 T cell receptor beta chains from one sample sequenced in a study of CXCR3-negative and CXCR3-positive naive CD8 T cells. cDNA libraries for TRB were generated by 5' RACE incorporating UMI labels. One entry per CDR3 protein, without DNA, is what TCRdb gives after re-calling the 5' RACE reads. This sample's table has 50,000 to 75,000 distinct CDR3 sequences. Sequenced: naive CXCR3- CD8+ T cells from blood. The subset denotes: CD45RO-CCR7+CD27+CD95- naive CD8+ T cells lacking CXCR3 (TNR3-). These receptor sequences come from a human donor in good health. Some clones in this sample may be carry-over from other donors' samples.

The chain combines TRBV20-1 with TRBJ2-3; TCRdb names TRBD1, which stays unverified in the absence of DNA. Germline CDR1 is DFQATT and CDR2 is SNEGSKA (reference sequence). There are 16 residues in the CDR3. CDR3 sequence reads: CSARDTAGDSTDTQYF.

J is TRBJ1-1 and V is TRBV3-1; TCRdb's D call of TRBD1 is untestable without DNA. The CDR3 contains 14 residues. Per the germline V gene, CDR1 is LGHDT and CDR2 is YNNKEL (reference sequence). The CDR3 sequence is CASSPPGSATEAFF.

The chain recombines TRBV4-3 with TRBJ2-5; the D gene TCRdb calls, TRBD1, cannot be checked with no DNA. Germline CDR1 reads LGHNA; CDR2 reads YSLEER. This CDR3 contains 17 residues. The CDR3: CASSQSRGGGRKETQYF.

The V gene is TRBV20-1, the J gene TRBJ2-5; TCRdb selects TRBD2, and the lack of DNA leaves this call unchecked. The CDR3 is 14 residues long. Germline values: CDR1 DFQATT, CDR2 SNEGSKA (reference sequence). This CDR3 reads CSARETSPQETQYF.

This chain connects TRBV7-9 to TRBJ1-1. Germline lookup yields CDR1 SEHNR and CDR2 FQNEAQ (reference sequence). The CDR3 has 12 amino acids. CDR3 in amino acids: CASETVNTEAFF.

The rearrangement uses TRBV29-1 and TRBJ2-3; TCRdb's assignment of TRBD2 cannot be checked, as there is no DNA. This CDR3 comprises 13 residues. Germline V gene lookup returns CDR1 SQVTM and CDR2 ANQGSEA. The CDR3 sequence: CSSGLAGSDTQYF.

The J gene is TRBJ1-4, the V gene TRBV14; the TRBD1 assignment by TCRdb is unverifiable without DNA. Germline assignment: CDR1 SGHDN and CDR2 FVKESK. CDR3 length: 15 amino acids. The CDR3 protein is CASSQVRQGIEKLFF.

The chain carries TRBV28 and TRBJ2-7; the TRBD2 assignment by TCRdb is unverifiable without DNA. The germline CDR1 and CDR2 sequences are MDHEN and SYDVKM. This CDR3 region has 15 residues. The CDR3 region is CASSLGTGLPYEQYF.

The gene calls are TRBV7-6 and TRBJ2-1; TCRdb outputs TRBD2, but without DNA this stays unchecked. Germline lookup yields CDR1 SGHVS and CDR2 FNYEAQ. The length of the CDR3 is 19 residues. CDR3 protein: CASSPFREMTSGQYNEQFF.

This chain uses TRBV7-9 with TRBJ1-1; the TCRdb call, TRBD1, lacks DNA for checking. From germline, CDR1 is SEHNR and CDR2 FQNEAQ (reference sequence). The CDR3 runs to 15 residues. The CDR3 loop is CASSLPVGQNTEAFF.

The V call is TRBV29-1, the J call TRBJ2-5; TCRdb's D gene call, TRBD1, goes unchecked for lack of DNA. Germline V gene data show CDR1 as SQVTM and CDR2 as ANQGSEA. The CDR3 sequence is 15 residues long. This CDR3 reads CSVEIPGQYQETQYF.

The genes are TRBV27 and TRBJ1-1; TCRdb gives TRBD1 as the D gene, but with no DNA this cannot be confirmed. Germline V CDR1 and CDR2: MNHEY, SMNVEV (reference sequence). The CDR3 has 15 amino acids. Here the CDR3 reads CASSRTDSLNTEAFF.

The chain uses TRBV6-2 or TRBV6-3 and TRBJ2-2. In germline, CDR1 is MNHEY, CDR2 SVGEGT. There are 16 residues in the CDR3. CDR3 amino acids: CASSRSLNRNTGELFF.

V is TRBV6-5 and J is TRBJ2-7; the TCRdb call, TRBD1, lacks DNA for checking. Per germline, CDR1 MNHEY and CDR2 SVGAGI. The CDR3 covers 17 residues. The CDR3 reads CASSPILSGTAPYEQYF.

The CDR3 region is CASGDQSSYEQYF. V usage is TRBV7-9 and J usage is TRBJ2-7; with no DNA, the TCRdb D assignment of TRBD1 cannot be verified. Germline CDR1 and CDR2: SEHNR and FQNEAQ (reference sequence). The CDR3 is 13 amino acids.

V is TRBV12-3 or TRBV12-4 and J is TRBJ2-5; lacking DNA, the TRBD1 call made by TCRdb goes unchecked. This CDR3 is 15 amino acids long. The CDR3 sequence is CASSDEAGAGETQYF.

The chain carries TRBV27 and TRBJ1-1; TCRdb names TRBD1, which stays unverified in the absence of DNA. This CDR3 contains 15 residues. The V gene's germline CDR1 is MNHEY and CDR2 SMNVEV (reference sequence). Here the CDR3 reads CASREWTGGNTEAFF.

This rearrangement joins TRBV29-1 to TRBJ2-7. This CDR3 is 11 amino acids long. Germline CDR1 and CDR2: SQVTM and ANQGSEA. The CDR3 loop is CSVGIDYEQYF.

V and J are TRBV4-3 and TRBJ1-6; TCRdb names TRBD1, which stays unverified in the absence of DNA. Germline-derived CDR1 and CDR2 are LGHNA and YSLEER. The CDR3 length is 16 residues. CDR3 sequence: CASAAGVGGNHSPLHF.

This rearrangement joins TRBV29-1 to TRBJ2-1; the D call of TRBD1 rests on TCRdb alone, since no DNA is present to check it. Germline CDR1 reads SQVTM; CDR2 reads ANQGSEA. The CDR3 loop spans 16 amino acids. The CDR3 loop is CSVEGQGQSAYNEQFF.

This chain links TRBV4-3 with TRBJ1-5; TCRdb calls TRBD1, which cannot be checked without DNA. Germline values: CDR1 LGHNA, CDR2 YSLEER. The CDR3 sequence is 15 residues long. This CDR3 is CASSQDTGSNQPQHF.

The chain uses TRBV5-1 and TRBJ2-7; TCRdb's assignment of TRBD1 cannot be checked, as there is no DNA. CDR3 length: 14 residues. Germline CDR1 reads SGHRS; CDR2 reads YFSETQ. Here the CDR3 reads CASGRTGIGYEQYF.

The chain carries TRBV21-1 and TRBJ2-1; the TCRdb D gene call, TRBD1, has no DNA to confirm it. TRBV21-1 is termed a pseudogene. This CDR3 is 15 amino acids long. This CDR3 reads CASSMRQGFNNEQFF.